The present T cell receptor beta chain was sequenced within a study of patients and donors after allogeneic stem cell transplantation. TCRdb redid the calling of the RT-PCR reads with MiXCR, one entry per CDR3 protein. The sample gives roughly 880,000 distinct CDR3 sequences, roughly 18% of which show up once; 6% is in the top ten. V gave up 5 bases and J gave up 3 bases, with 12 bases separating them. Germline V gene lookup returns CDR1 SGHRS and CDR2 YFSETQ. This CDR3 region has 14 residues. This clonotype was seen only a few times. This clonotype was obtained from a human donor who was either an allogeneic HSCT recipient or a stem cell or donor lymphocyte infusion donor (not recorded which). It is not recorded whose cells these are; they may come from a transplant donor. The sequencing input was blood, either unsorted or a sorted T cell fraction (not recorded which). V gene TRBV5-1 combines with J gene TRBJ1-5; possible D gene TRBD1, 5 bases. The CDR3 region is CASSREGINQPQHF. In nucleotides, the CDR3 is TGCGCCAGCAGTCGGGAGGGGATCAATCAGCCCCAGCATTTT. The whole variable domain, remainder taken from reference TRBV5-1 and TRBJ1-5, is KAGVTQTPRYLIKTRGQQVTLSCSPISGHRSVSWYQQTPGQGLQFLFEYFSETQRNKGNFPGRFSGRQFSNSRSEMNVSTLELGDSALYLCASSREGINQPQHFGDGTRLSIL.